A selection of T cell receptor beta chains follows, all from one sample in a study of metastatic and nonmetastatic thyroid tumors. TCRdb re-analyzed the PCR reads through MiXCR. The sample has more than 13,000 clones; around 32% are singletons. Source material: tumor tissue. The receptor set was obtained from a male donor with papillary thyroid cancer or a benign thyroid nodule (not recorded which). Some clones in this sample may be carry-over from other donors' samples. Each CDR3 is given with its conserved first and last residue. The order of the fields is J gene, clone size, D gene, V gene, CDR3 DNA, CDR3 protein. D genes are given only for firm matches. Clone size appears in some rows only: once, few, many, or a class for an expanded clone.

TRBJ2-7,many,-,TRBV4-1,TGCGCCAGCAGCCACAGTTCCAGGGGTGTATCCTACGAGCAGTACTTC,CASSHSSRGVSYEQYF
TRBJ1-2,many,-,TRBV6-1,TGTGCCAGCAGTGAAGCATTAGCACAGGCTTTCTATGGCTACACCTTC,CASSEALAQAFYGYTF
TRBJ2-7,few,-,TRBV6-1,TGTGCCAGCAGTGAGGGCCTACGGGTCTCCTACGAGCAGTACTTC,CASSEGLRVSYEQYF
TRBJ2-4,many,-,TRBV5-1,TGCGCCAGCAGCTTGGATGGATTTAGGGGCAAAAACATTCAGTACTTC,CASSLDGFRGKNIQYF
TRBJ2-3,many,-,TRBV27,TGTGCCAGCAGCCCCAGTCCGGGGCGGGGAGATACGCAGTATTTT,CASSPSPGRGDTQYF
TRBJ2-5,many,-,TRBV11-1,TGTGCCAGCAGCCTCCGGGCCCCTAGTCGTGCAGAGACCCAGTACTTC,CASSLRAPSRAETQYF
TRBJ2-7,-,-,TRBV12-3/TRBV12-4,TGTGCCAGCAGTCGGTACATGGGGAGGTACGAGCAGTACTTC,CASSRYMGRYEQYF
TRBJ1-6,many,-,TRBV11-2,TGTGCCAGCAGCTTAGTGGGCAGTTCGAATTCACCCCTCCACTTT,CASSLVGSSNSPLHF
TRBJ1-1,-,-,TRBV18,TGTGCCAGCTCACCTGACCCGATGAACACTGAAGCTTTCTTT,CASSPDPMNTEAFF
TRBJ1-5,-,-,TRBV20-1,TGCAGTGCTAGGCCCGCGGGGGGACCCCAGCATTTT,CSARPAGGPQHF
TRBJ2-7,-,-,TRBV6-1,TGTGCCACCGGCCGGAAGTGTGGCTACGAGCAGTACTTC,CATGRKCGYEQYF
TRBJ2-1,many,-,TRBV2,TGTGCCAGCTCCTGGAGTAACAATGAGCAGTTCTTC,CASSWSNNEQFF
TRBJ2-7,-,TRBD2,TRBV5-1,TGCGCCAGCAGCTTGACGACTAGCGGGAGGTACGAGCAGTACTTC,CASSLTTSGRYEQYF
TRBJ2-5,-,TRBD2,TRBV7-6,TGTGCCAGCAGCCAGGGTAGCGGGAAGCAAGAGACCCAGTACTTC,CASSQGSGKQETQYF
TRBJ2-1,few,-,TRBV19,TGTGCCACCTCGGACCCTAAAGCCTATGAGCAGTTCTTC,CATSDPKAYEQFF
TRBJ2-1,few,-,TRBV12-3/TRBV12-4,TGTGCCAGCAGTTTGGGGGGGGGCGCAGACGATGAGCAGTTCTTC,CASSLGGGADDEQFF
TRBJ1-5,-,-,TRBV27,TGTGCCAGCAGTTTTGGGGGAGCTCAGCCCCAGCATTTT,CASSFGGAQPQHF
TRBJ2-5,-,-,TRBV6-1,TGTGCCAGCAAAACGACAGGCAGAGAGACCCAGTACTTC,CASKTTGRETQYF
TRBJ1-2,once,-,TRBV5-5,TGTGCCAGCAGCTTGGAAAACAGGGCTTTCTATGGCTACACCTTC,CASSLENRAFYGYTF
TRBJ2-5,-,TRBD2,TRBV12-3/TRBV12-4,TGTGCCAGTAGGCTGCAGCGGGAGACAGAGACCCAGTACTTC,CASRLQRETETQYF
TRBJ2-1,-,-,TRBV20-1,TGCAGTGCTAGAGTCTGGCGGCAGTACAATGAGCAGTTCTTC,CSARVWRQYNEQFF
TRBJ2-7,few,-,TRBV27,TGTGCCAGCAGTACCGCCTACGAGCAGTACTTC,CASSTAYEQYF
TRBJ2-3,-,-,TRBV6-2/TRBV6-3,TGTGCCAGCAGTTACTCGGTCTATGGGGGAGATACGCAGTATTTT,CASSYSVYGGDTQYF
TRBJ1-2,-,-,TRBV18,TGTGCCAGCTCAAAGGACCGGAACTATGGCTACACCTTC,CASSKDRNYGYTF
TRBJ2-7,-,-,TRBV11-2,TGTGCCAGCAGCTTAGGGAACTACGAGCAGTACTTC,CASSLGNYEQYF
TRBJ2-1,many,TRBD1,TRBV5-1,TGCGCCAGCAGTCCCATCGACAGGGGTTCCACCGAGCAGTTCTTC,CASSPIDRGSTEQFF
TRBJ1-2,few,TRBD1,TRBV20-1,TGCAGTGCTAGAGGGACAGGGACAGCTTTTCTAGGCTACACCTTC,CSARGTGTAFLGYTF
TRBJ2-7,many,-,TRBV20-1,TGCAGTGTGGGGGGCACCTCCTACGAGCAGTACTTC,CSVGGTSYEQYF
TRBJ2-7,medium-sized,-,TRBV5-1,TGCGCCAGCAGCCTTACAGCCGATTACGAGCAGTACTTC,CASSLTADYEQYF
TRBJ2-7,few,-,TRBV6-2/TRBV6-3,TGTGCCAGCAGTTACTCACCAGTTTACGAGCAGTACTTC,CASSYSPVYEQYF
TRBJ1-1,-,-,TRBV6-1,TGTGCCAGCCTCCCCCGGGGAACCACTGAAGCTTTCTTT,CASLPRGTTEAFF
TRBJ1-2,medium-sized,-,TRBV20-1,TGCAGTGCTAGACAGGGTTATGGCTACACCTTC,CSARQGYGYTF
TRBJ2-5,few,-,TRBV6-1,TGTGCCAGCACCCCGCCGGGCCAAGAGACCCAGTACTTC,CASTPPGQETQYF
TRBJ2-1,-,-,TRBV24-1,TGTGCCACCAGTGACCCCGAGGGGGGGGACTCCTACAATGAGCAGTTCTTC,CATSDPEGGDSYNEQFF
TRBJ2-1,-,TRBD2,TRBV11-2,TGTGCCAGCAGCTTAGTAGCGGGAGGGCCATTGGGGGAGCAGTTCTTC,CASSLVAGGPLGEQFF
TRBJ1-5,many,-,TRBV19,TGTGCCAGTAGCCTTATATCGATGCAGCCCCAGCATTTT,CASSLISMQPQHF
TRBJ2-1,many,-,TRBV28,TGTGCCAGCAGTTATCTATGTGAGCAGTTCTTC,CASSYLCEQFF
TRBJ1-1,-,-,TRBV11-2,TGTGCCAGCATCCAGGATATTTACACTGAAGCTTTCTTT,CASIQDIYTEAFF
TRBJ2-7,-,-,TRBV27,TGTGCCAGCAGTGGACGAAGAGTAGGAAGCCTGTACGAGCAGTACTTC,CASSGRRVGSLYEQYF
TRBJ1-2,medium-sized,-,TRBV20-1,TGCAGTGCTAGTAGATCCACGGCGTCCTATTCGTATGGCTACACCTTC,CSASRSTASYSYGYTF
TRBJ1-1,-,TRBD1,TRBV5-1,TGCGCCAGCAGCTTGGGGGACAGGGCAGGTGACACTGAAGCTTTCTTT,CASSLGDRAGDTEAFF
TRBJ2-1,medium-sized,-,TRBV28,TGTGCCAGCAGTTTTTACGGGAAGAGCTCCTACAATGAGCAGTTCTTC,CASSFYGKSSYNEQFF
TRBJ2-1,-,-,TRBV7-9,TGTGCCAGCAGCTCGCCCCGGGGAGGCAATGAGCAGTTCTTC,CASSSPRGGNEQFF
TRBJ2-2,-,TRBD2,TRBV18,TGTGCCAGCTCTCTCTACGGGACTATTACCGGGGAGCTGTTTTTT,CASSLYGTITGELFF
TRBJ2-7,-,-,TRBV6-1,TGTGCCAGCAGTGATCTGGGACCCTACGAGCAGTACTTC,CASSDLGPYEQYF
TRBJ2-3,-,TRBD2,TRBV11-1,TGTGCCAGCAGCTTAAGAGCGGGAGGCCCAGATACGCAGTATTTT,CASSLRAGGPDTQYF
TRBJ2-7,many,TRBD2,TRBV9,TGTGCCAGCAGCGTTAGCGGGGGGGACGAGCAGCACTTC,CASSVSGGDEQHF
TRBJ2-7,-,-,TRBV6-1,TGTGCCAGCAGTCGAGGCTCGGTATTGGACGAGCAGTACTTC,CASSRGSVLDEQYF
TRBJ1-3,large,TRBD1,TRBV18,TGTGCCAGCTCACCCGGCGTTTCGGGACAGGGGGGAACTGGAAACACCATATATTTT,CASSPGVSGQGGTGNTIYF